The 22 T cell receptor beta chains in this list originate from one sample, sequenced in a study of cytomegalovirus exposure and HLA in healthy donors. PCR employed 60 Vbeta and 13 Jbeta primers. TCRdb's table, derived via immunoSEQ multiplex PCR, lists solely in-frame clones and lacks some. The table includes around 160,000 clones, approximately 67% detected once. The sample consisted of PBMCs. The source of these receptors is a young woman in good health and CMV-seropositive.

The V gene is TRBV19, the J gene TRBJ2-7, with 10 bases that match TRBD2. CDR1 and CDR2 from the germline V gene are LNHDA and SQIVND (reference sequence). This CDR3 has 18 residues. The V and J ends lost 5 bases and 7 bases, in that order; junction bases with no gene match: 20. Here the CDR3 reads CASSLQTLGEAGGPEQYF. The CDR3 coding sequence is TGTGCCAGTAGTCTCCAGACTCTCGGAGAAGCGGGAGGGCCGGAGCAGTACTTC.

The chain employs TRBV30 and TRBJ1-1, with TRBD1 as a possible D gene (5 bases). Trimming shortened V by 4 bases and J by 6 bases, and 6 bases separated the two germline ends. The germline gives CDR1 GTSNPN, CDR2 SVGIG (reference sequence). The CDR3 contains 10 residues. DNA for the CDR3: TGTGCCTGGACAGGGTCTGAAGCTTTCTTT. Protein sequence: CAWTGSEAFF.

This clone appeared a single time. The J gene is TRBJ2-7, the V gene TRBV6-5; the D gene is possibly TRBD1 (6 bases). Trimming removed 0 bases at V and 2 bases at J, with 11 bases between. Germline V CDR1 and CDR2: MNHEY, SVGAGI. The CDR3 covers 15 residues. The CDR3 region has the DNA TGTGCCAGCAGTTACTCGTGGACAGAGGCCTACGAGCAGTACTTC. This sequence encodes CASSYSWTEAYEQYF.

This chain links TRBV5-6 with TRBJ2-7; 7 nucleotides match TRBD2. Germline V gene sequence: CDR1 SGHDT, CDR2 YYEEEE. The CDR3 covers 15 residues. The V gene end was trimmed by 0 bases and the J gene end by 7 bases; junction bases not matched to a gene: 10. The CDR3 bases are TGTGCCAGCAGCTTGGCCAGCGGGATAATTTGGGAGCAGTACTTC. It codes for CASSLASGIIWEQYF.

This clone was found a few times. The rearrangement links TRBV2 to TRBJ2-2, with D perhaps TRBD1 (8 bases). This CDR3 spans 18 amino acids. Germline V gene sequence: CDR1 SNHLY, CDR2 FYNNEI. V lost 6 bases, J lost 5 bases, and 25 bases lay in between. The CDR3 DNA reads TGTGCCAGCAGGGCACGGACAGGGTGGGAGGGAAAAACCGGGGAGCTGTTTTTT. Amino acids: CASRARTGWEGKTGELFF.

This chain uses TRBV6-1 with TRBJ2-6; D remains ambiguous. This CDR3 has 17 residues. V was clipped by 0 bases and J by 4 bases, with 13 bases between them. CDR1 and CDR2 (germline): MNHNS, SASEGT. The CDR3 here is CASSEAGPTDGANVLTF. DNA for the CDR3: TGTGCCAGCAGTGAAGCCGGTCCCACAGACGGGGCCAACGTCCTGACTTTC.

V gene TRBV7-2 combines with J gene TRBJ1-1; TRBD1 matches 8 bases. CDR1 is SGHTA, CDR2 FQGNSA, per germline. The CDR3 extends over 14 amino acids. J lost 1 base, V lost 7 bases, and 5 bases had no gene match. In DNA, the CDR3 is TGTGCCAGCACCCCGACAGGGGCGAACACTGAAGCTTTCTTT. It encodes CASTPTGANTEAFF.

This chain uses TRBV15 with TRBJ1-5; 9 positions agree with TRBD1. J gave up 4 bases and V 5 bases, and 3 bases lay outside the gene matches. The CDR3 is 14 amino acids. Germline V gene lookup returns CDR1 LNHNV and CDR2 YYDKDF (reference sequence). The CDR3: CATSGTGINQPQHF. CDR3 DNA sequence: TGTGCCACCAGCGGGACAGGGATAAATCAGCCCCAGCATTTT.

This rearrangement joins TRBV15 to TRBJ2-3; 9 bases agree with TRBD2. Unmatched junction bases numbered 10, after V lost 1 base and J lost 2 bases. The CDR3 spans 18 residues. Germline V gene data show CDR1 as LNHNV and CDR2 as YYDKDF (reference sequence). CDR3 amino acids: CATSRVYSGGPNTDTQYF. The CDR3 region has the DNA TGTGCCACCAGCAGAGTGTATAGCGGGGGCCCTAACACAGATACGCAGTATTTT.

The CDR3, as DNA: TGTGCCAGCAGCTTAGCGAACGGAGCAGGGGGTCTGAACAATGAGCAGTTCTTC. Its protein is CASSLANGAGGLNNEQFF. The gene calls are TRBV7-8 and TRBJ2-1, with TRBD1 matching 7 bases. The CDR3 is 18 residues long. Per germline, CDR1 SGHVS and CDR2 FQNEAQ. V was pared by 0 bases and J by 5 bases, with 13 bases of the junction left unmatched.

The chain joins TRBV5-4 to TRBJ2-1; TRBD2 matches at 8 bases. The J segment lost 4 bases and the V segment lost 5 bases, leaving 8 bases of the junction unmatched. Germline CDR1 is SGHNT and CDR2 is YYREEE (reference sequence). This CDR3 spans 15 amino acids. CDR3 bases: TGTGCCAGCAGGATGACGGGAGGGCGATACAATGAGCAGTTCTTC. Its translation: CASRMTGGRYNEQFF.

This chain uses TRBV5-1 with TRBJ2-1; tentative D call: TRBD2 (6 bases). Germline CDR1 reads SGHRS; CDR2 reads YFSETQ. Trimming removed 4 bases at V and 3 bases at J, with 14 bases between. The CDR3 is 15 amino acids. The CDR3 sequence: CASSPTWDFYNEQFF. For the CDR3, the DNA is TGCGCCAGCAGCCCAACCTGGGACTTCTACAATGAGCAGTTCTTC.

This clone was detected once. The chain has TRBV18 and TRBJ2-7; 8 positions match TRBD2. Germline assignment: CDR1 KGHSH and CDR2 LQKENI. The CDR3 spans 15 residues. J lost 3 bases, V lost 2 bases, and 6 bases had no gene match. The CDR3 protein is CASSPTGTRGYEQYF. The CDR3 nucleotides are TGTGCCAGCTCACCAACGGGGACTAGGGGCTACGAGCAGTACTTC.

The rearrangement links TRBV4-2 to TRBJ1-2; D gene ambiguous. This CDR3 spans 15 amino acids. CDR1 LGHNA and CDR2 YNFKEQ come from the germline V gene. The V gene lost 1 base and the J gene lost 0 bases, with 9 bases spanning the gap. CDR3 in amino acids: CASSQGAVSNYGYTF. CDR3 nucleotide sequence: TGTGCCAGCAGCCAAGGTGCAGTTTCTAACTATGGCTACACCTTC.

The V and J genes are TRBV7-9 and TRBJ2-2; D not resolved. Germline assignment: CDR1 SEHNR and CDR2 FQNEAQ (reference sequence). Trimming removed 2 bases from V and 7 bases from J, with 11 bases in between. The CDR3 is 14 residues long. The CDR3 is CASSLSRLGGELFF. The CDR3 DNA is TGTGCCAGCAGCTTAAGCCGACTTGGCGGGGAGCTGTTTTTT.

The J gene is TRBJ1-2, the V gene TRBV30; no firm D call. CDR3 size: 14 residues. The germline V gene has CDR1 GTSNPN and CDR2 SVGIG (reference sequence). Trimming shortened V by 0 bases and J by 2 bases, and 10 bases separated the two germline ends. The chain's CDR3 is CAWSVPGRNYGYTF. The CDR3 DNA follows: TGTGCCTGGAGTGTACCAGGCAGAAACTATGGCTACACCTTC. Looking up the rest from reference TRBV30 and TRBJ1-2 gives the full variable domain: SQTIHQWPATLVQPVGSPLSLECTVEGTSNPNLYWYRQAAGRGLQLLFYSVGIGQISSEVPQNLSASRPQDRQFILSSKKLLLSDSGFYLCAWSVPGRNYGYTFGSGTRLTVV.

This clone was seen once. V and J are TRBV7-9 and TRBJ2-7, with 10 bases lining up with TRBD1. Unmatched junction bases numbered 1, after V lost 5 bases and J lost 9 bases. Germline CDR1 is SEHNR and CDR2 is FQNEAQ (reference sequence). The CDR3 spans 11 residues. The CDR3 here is CASSGQGGQYF. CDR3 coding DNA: TGTGCCAGCAGCGGACAGGGGGGGCAGTACTTC.

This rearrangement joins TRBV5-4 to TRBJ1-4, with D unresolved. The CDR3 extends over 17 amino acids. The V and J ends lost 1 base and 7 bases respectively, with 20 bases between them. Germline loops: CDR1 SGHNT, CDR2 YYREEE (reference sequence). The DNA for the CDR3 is TGTGCCAGCAGCTTGTGGGGTGCGGGCAAAGGCTCTGAAAAACTGTTTTTT. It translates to CASSLWGAGKGSEKLFF.

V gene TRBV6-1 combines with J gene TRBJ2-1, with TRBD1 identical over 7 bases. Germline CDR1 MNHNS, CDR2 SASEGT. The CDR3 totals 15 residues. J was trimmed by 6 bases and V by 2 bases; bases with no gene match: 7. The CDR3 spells CASSEMRTGVNEQFF. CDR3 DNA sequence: TGTGCCAGCAGTGAAATGAGGACAGGAGTCAATGAGCAGTTCTTC.

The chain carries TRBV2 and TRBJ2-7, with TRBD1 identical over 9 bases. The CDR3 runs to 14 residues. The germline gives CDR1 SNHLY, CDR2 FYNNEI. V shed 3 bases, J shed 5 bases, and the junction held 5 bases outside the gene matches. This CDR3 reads CASSEGTGSHEQYF. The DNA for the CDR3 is TGTGCCAGCAGTGAGGGGACAGGGTCCCACGAGCAGTACTTC.

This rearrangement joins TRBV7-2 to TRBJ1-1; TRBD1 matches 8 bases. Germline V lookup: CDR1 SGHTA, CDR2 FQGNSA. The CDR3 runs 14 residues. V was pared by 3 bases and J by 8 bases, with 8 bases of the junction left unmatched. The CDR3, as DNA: TGTGCCAGCAGCTTGACAGGGGAGGCACCGGAAGCTTTCTTT. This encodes CASSLTGEAPEAFF.

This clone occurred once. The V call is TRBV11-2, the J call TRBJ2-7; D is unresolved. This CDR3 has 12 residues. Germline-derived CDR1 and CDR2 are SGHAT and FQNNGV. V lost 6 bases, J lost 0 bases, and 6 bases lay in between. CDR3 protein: CASRSISYEQYF. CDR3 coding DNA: TGTGCCAGCAGGTCCATCTCCTACGAGCAGTACTTC.